This T cell receptor (beta chain) emerged from a study of HIV-infected children after antiretroviral therapy interruption. As for the study in general: Continuous-treatment children had median age approximately 8 years, interruption approximately 8.8 years. For the interruption arm, samples span week 0 through about 3 years after study end.

The TCR library was built from RNA with a 3' RACE protocol and unique molecular identifiers. One entry per CDR3 protein results from TCRdb running MiXCR on the 3' RACE reads. Among more than 40,000 distinct CDR3 sequences listed, about 4.3% were seen once. This clonotype occurred many times. Its specificity is unknown. Regarding the study as a whole: Naive CD4+ sequences overlapped less between time points once interruption began.

Treatment in this sample: PENTA 11 planned treatment interruption arm or continuous ART arm. The source is a pool of human donors with HIV. The specimen was CD45RA+ CD4+ T cells from PBMCs, pooled from several time points, collected from a donor given antiretroviral therapy, either interrupted or continuous. The subset: naive CD4+ CD45RA+ CD45RO- T cells.

CDR3 protein: CASSYGASGVQETQYF. CDR3 sequence (DNA): TGTGCCAGCAGTTACGGGGCTAGCGGGGTCCAAGAGACCCAGTACTTC. This rearrangement joins TRBV28 to TRBJ2-5; 9 bases match TRBD2. The CDR3 length is 16 residues. The germline CDR1 and CDR2 sequences are MDHEN and SYDVKM. With V trimmed by 4 bases and J by 1 base, 7 bases remained unmatched.